This TCR beta chain stems from a study of T cells in Graves' hyperthyroidism and ophthalmopathy. Study results and limitations: For ophthalmopathy, model prediction preceded onset by a median approximately 6 months. Most thyroid clonotypes expanded above 0.001 appeared in blood too.

Authors of the study amplified TCR beta CDR3 regions from RNA transcripts. The HTBI primer set was used in a first-round RT-PCR of the TCR CDR3. TCRdb ran MiXCR on the multiplex PCR reads and lists one entry per CDR3 protein. The sample contains about 420,000 distinct CDR3 sequences, about 15% of which appear only once. Newly diagnosed patients aged 18 to 65 had hyperthyroidism of under 2 months' duration. Concerning this clonotype: Its specificity is not known.

The clonotype originates from a woman aged 18 to 35 with Graves' hyperthyroidism. The sample was blood.

CDR3 amino acids: CASSFPGSQAQHF. The CDR3 DNA sequence: TGTGCCAGCAGTTTTCCAGGGTCTCAAGCCCAGCATTTT. V usage is TRBV12-3 or TRBV12-4 and J usage is TRBJ1-5; tentative D call: TRBD1 (5 bases). This CDR3 spans 13 amino acids. Trimming stripped 3 bases from V and 11 bases from J, with 14 bases between.